A single sample is the source of the 30 T cell receptor beta chains below, sequenced in a study of memory CD4+ T cells and cytomegalovirus serostatus. Single viable CD3+CD4+CD8-CD45RO+ cells were sorted as the memory CD4+ T cells. TCRdb's copy holds only in-frame clones and misses some; the assay was immunoSEQ multiplex PCR. The profile shows approximately 46,000 clones, 79% of them singletons. Material for sequencing was memory CD4+ T cells from blood. Source of these receptors: an adult in good health and CMV-seronegative.

V gene TRBV18 combines with J gene TRBJ1-4; no reliable D call. The CDR3 extends over 14 amino acids. V shed 0 bases and J shed 2 bases, with 4 bases lying between them. CDR1 KGHSH and CDR2 LQKENI come from the germline V gene. CDR3 nucleotides: TGTGCCAGCTCACCACCGGGGACTAATGAAAAACTGTTTTTT. This sequence encodes CASSPPGTNEKLFF.

V gene TRBV2 combines with J gene TRBJ2-1; D is tentatively TRBD1 or TRBD2 (5 bases each). The V end was cut by 8 bases, the J end by 3 bases, with 14 bases between. The CDR3 totals 14 residues. The V gene's germline CDR1 is SNHLY and CDR2 FYNNEI. In DNA, the CDR3 is TGTGCCAGCGCAGGGAGACTCCTCTACAATGAGCAGTTCTTC. It encodes CASAGRLLYNEQFF.

This chain links TRBV5-6 with TRBJ2-5; the D call may be TRBD1 or TRBD2 (7 bases each). The V end lost 0 bases, the J end lost 5 bases, and 14 bases lay between the germline ends. The CDR3 runs to 15 residues. CDR1 is SGHDT, CDR2 YYEEEE, per germline. The CDR3 DNA reads TGTGCCAGCAGCTTGGATCCAGGGGGAGGGGAGACCCAGTACTTC. It is translated as CASSLDPGGGETQYF. The full variable domain, in which reference TRBV5-6 and TRBJ2-5 provide the parts outside the CDR3, is DAGVTQSPTHLIKTRGQQVTLRCSPKSGHDTVSWYQQALGQGPQFIFQYYEEEERQRGNFPDRFSGHQFPNYSSELNVNALLLGDSALYLCASSLDPGGGETQYFGPGTRLLVL.

The chain employs TRBV2 and TRBJ2-1; weak D call: TRBD2 (5 bases). The V gene's germline CDR1 is SNHLY and CDR2 FYNNEI. V was shortened by 4 bases and J by 13 bases, with 11 bases between the two germline ends. There are 11 residues in the CDR3. CDR3 in DNA: TGTGCCAGCAGTGGGGAGCTGGGACAGTTCTTC. Translating gives CASSGELGQFF.

The V call is TRBV27, the J call TRBJ1-1, with D hard to call. V gave up 5 bases and J gave up 4 bases, with 11 bases separating them. Germline V gene lookup returns CDR1 MNHEY and CDR2 SMNVEV (reference sequence). This CDR3 contains 13 residues. CDR3 amino acids: CASSPGSVTEAFF. The CDR3 region has the DNA TGTGCCAGCAGTCCCGGGTCAGTCACTGAAGCTTTCTTT.

The chain has TRBV10-3 and TRBJ1-4; D is unresolved. V was pared by 6 bases and J by 8 bases, with 16 bases between. The CDR3 has 14 residues. The germline V gene encodes CDR1 ENHRY and CDR2 SYGVKD. As DNA, the CDR3 is TGTGCCATCAGAGCAGGCCGTTTGGGAGAAAAACTGTTTTTT. This gives the protein CAIRAGRLGEKLFF.

Comment on this clone: One end of the junction fails to match germline, which may point to a read error. The sample carries other DNA sequences with the same CDR3. The rearrangement uses TRBV7-3 and TRBJ2-1, with D possibly matching TRBD1 (5 bases). Germline assignment: CDR1 SGHTA and CDR2 FQGTGA. The CDR3 length is 13 residues. The CDR3 spells CASSLTTANEQFF. CDR3 nucleotide sequence: TGTGCCAGCAGTTTAACGACAGCGAATGAGCAGTTCTTC.

As to this clone: One junction end disagrees with the germline gene, perhaps due to a read error. The rearrangement joins TRBV2 to TRBJ1-3; D perhaps matches TRBD1 (5 bases). Germline lookup yields CDR1 SNHLY and CDR2 FYNNEI. This CDR3 has 14 residues. The CDR3 bases are TGTGCCAGCAGGGACACCCGCTATGGAAACACCACATATTTT. Translation gives CASRDTRYGNTTYF.

The chain joins TRBV7-2 to TRBJ2-6, with D unresolved. Germline CDR1 and CDR2: SGHTA and FQGNSA. This CDR3 has 17 amino acids. Trimming removed 2 bases from V and 0 bases from J, with 11 bases in between. The CDR3 region has the DNA TGTGCCAGCAGCTTAAGACACCTTAGCTCTGGGGCCAACGTCCTGACTTTC. Its protein product is CASSLRHLSSGANVLTF. The variable domain in full, completed from reference TRBV7-2 and TRBJ2-6, reads GAGVSQSPSNKVTEKGKDVELRCDPISGHTALYWYRQSLGQGLEFLIYFQGNSAPDKSGLPSDRFSAERTGGSVSTLTIQRTQQEDSAVYLCASSLRHLSSGANVLTFGAGSRLTVL.

The chain combines TRBV11-2 with TRBJ2-7; 12 bases are a match to TRBD2. The germline V gene has CDR1 SGHAT and CDR2 FQNNGV. Trimming at V came to 5 bases and at J to 5 bases, leaving 10 bases not matched to a gene. This CDR3 region has 16 residues. This CDR3 reads CASSRGLAGRSNEQYF. The DNA of the CDR3 is TGTGCCAGCAGCCGCGGACTAGCGGGAAGGAGTAACGAGCAGTACTTC.

This sequence joins TRBV4-2 and TRBJ2-3; 11 nucleotides line up with TRBD2. CDR3 size: 17 residues. Germline V lookup: CDR1 LGHNA, CDR2 YNFKEQ. V shed 3 bases, J shed 5 bases, and the junction held 10 bases outside the gene matches. CDR3 nucleotide sequence: TGTGCCAGCAGCCATACTAGCGGGAGTTCAGCAGTAGATACGCAGTATTTT. Residues: CASSHTSGSSAVDTQYF.

The chain carries TRBV7-2 and TRBJ1-5, with a tentative D call TRBD1 (5 bases). Germline V CDR1 and CDR2: SGHTA, FQGNSA. The CDR3 is 14 residues long. V gave up 6 bases and J gave up 3 bases, with 12 bases separating them. The CDR3 region is CASRLKGPNQPQHF. In nucleotides, the CDR3 is TGTGCCAGCAGACTTAAGGGGCCCAATCAGCCCCAGCATTTT.

This clone showed up just a few times. The V and J genes are TRBV9 and TRBJ1-2; possibly TRBD1 for D (5 bases). The CDR3 has 16 residues. V was trimmed by 4 bases and J by 8 bases, leaving 24 bases between them. Germline loops: CDR1 SGDLS, CDR2 YYNGEE. The CDR3 nucleotides are TGTGCCAGCAGCCCCGGTGAGGGGCAACTTATCGGCGGCTACACCTTC. This translates into CASSPGEGQLIGGYTF.

This chain joins TRBV11-3 and TRBJ2-1, with 13 bases identical to TRBD2. The CDR3 runs to 16 residues. Per the germline V gene, CDR1 is SGHNT and CDR2 is YENEEA. With 5 bases clipped from V and 8 bases from J, the junction kept 9 bases outside the gene matches. CDR3 DNA: TGTGCCAGCAGCCCTTGGACTAGCGGGAGTGAATATGAGCAGTTCTTC. Translating it yields CASSPWTSGSEYEQFF.

Only one count was recorded for this clone. The CDR3 DNA follows: TGTGCCAGCAGCTTTGGGGGGGATCGAGATACGCAGTATTTT. Encoded protein: CASSFGGDRDTQYF. The chain carries TRBV11-3 and TRBJ2-3; 7 nucleotides line up with TRBD2. The CDR3 extends over 14 amino acids. Germline CDR1 reads SGHNT; CDR2 reads YENEEA. J gave up 5 bases and V 3 bases, and 5 bases lay outside the gene matches.

The chain couples TRBV5-1 to TRBJ2-5, with D perhaps TRBD1 (6 bases). Germline values: CDR1 SGHRS, CDR2 YFSETQ. CDR3 size: 12 residues. The ends were cut back, 3 bases at V and 4 bases at J, with 7 bases in the middle. In nucleotides, the CDR3 is TGCGCCAGCAGCTCACAGGGAGAGACCCAGTACTTC. This translates into CASSSQGETQYF.

This rearrangement joins TRBV29-1 to TRBJ2-1; 12 positions match TRBD2. Germline trimming cut 7 bases from V and 8 bases from J; bases unmatched to any gene: 9. Per the germline V gene, CDR1 is SQVTM and CDR2 is ANQGSEA. This CDR3 has 14 amino acids. The CDR3 coding sequence is TGCAGCGCGAAACGCACTAGCGGGAGGCATGAGCAGTTCTTC. Its protein is CSAKRTSGRHEQFF.

The chain is built from TRBV7-2 and TRBJ2-2; 7 nucleotides align to TRBD1. After removal of 2 bases from V and 2 bases from J, the junction contained 8 bases not matched to a gene. The CDR3 loop spans 17 amino acids. Per germline, CDR1 SGHTA and CDR2 FQGNSA. The chain's CDR3 is CASSLRVTGRNTGELFF. The DNA of the CDR3 is TGTGCCAGCAGCTTACGGGTGACAGGGCGAAACACCGGGGAGCTGTTTTTT.

V and J are TRBV7-9 and TRBJ1-2; 7 positions match TRBD1. The trim removed 8 bases at V and 8 bases at J, leaving 5 bases unmatched. CDR1 and CDR2 from the germline V gene are SEHNR and FQNEAQ (reference sequence). The CDR3 has 11 residues. CDR3: CASQGGGGYTF. The DNA of the CDR3 is TGTGCCAGCCAGGGGGGGGGCGGCTACACCTTC.

The chain couples TRBV19 to TRBJ2-7; 7 nucleotides agree with TRBD2. Germline lookup yields CDR1 LNHDA and CDR2 SQIVND (reference sequence). Losses at the gene ends were 4 bases for V and 3 bases for J; bases not matched to a gene: 0. The CDR3 runs 12 residues. This CDR3 is CASSTSGYEQYF. CDR3 nucleotide sequence: TGTGCCAGTAGTACTAGCGGCTACGAGCAGTACTTC.

The V call is TRBV10-1, the J call TRBJ2-5; 15 positions match TRBD2. The germline V gene encodes CDR1 WNHNN and CDR2 SYGVQD (reference sequence). With 2 bases clipped from V and 4 bases from J, the junction kept 5 bases outside the gene matches. CDR3 size: 17 residues. CDR3 protein: CASSEAGLAGGRETQYF. The CDR3 coding sequence is TGCGCCAGCAGTGAGGCGGGACTAGCGGGAGGTCGAGAGACCCAGTACTTC.

The chain employs TRBV5-1 and TRBJ1-2, with a possible D match to TRBD1 (6 bases). V lost 1 base, J lost 2 bases, and 12 bases lay in between. Germline values: CDR1 SGHRS, CDR2 YFSETQ. The CDR3 is made up of 15 amino acids. The CDR3 spells CASSLTAGTNYGYTF. As DNA, the CDR3 is TGCGCCAGCAGCTTGACCGCCGGGACAAACTATGGCTACACCTTC.

The rearrangement links TRBV7-9 to TRBJ1-2; no clear D. Trimming stripped 0 bases from V and 5 bases from J, with 13 bases between. This CDR3 has 15 amino acids. Germline CDR1 is SEHNR and CDR2 is FQNEAQ (reference sequence). The CDR3 DNA sequence: TGTGCCAGCAGCTTAGCGGGCGCAAACAGATATGGCTACACCTTC. Its translation: CASSLAGANRYGYTF.

This chain uses TRBV7-2 with TRBJ2-2; 14 positions match TRBD2. The junction had 2 bases not matched to a gene; V was cut back by 5 bases and J by 3 bases. The length of the CDR3 is 16 residues. Germline V lookup: CDR1 SGHTA, CDR2 FQGNSA. CDR3 protein: CASSLTSGRDTGELFF. CDR3 DNA: TGTGCCAGCAGCCTGACTAGCGGGAGGGACACCGGGGAGCTGTTTTTT.

V gene TRBV6-5 combines with J gene TRBJ1-3; TRBD1 matches at 8 bases. The V gene's germline CDR1 is MNHEY and CDR2 SVGAGI. The CDR3 has 13 amino acids. V lost 6 bases and J lost 5; bases outside the gene matches: 3. The CDR3 sequence: CASSRTGRNTIYF. The CDR3 DNA is TGTGCCAGCAGCCGGACAGGGAGAAACACCATATATTTT.

The chain couples TRBV10-3 to TRBJ1-2, with D perhaps matching TRBD1 (5 bases). V lost 10 bases, J lost 4 bases, and 19 bases lay in between. Germline CDR1 is ENHRY and CDR2 is SYGVKD. The CDR3 has 14 amino acids. CDR3 in amino acids: CATKERDSTYGYTF. CDR3 nucleotide sequence: TGTGCCACCAAAGAGAGAGACAGCACCTATGGCTACACCTTC.

The chain uses TRBV2 and TRBJ2-2, with a weak D call TRBD1 (6 bases). The germline gives CDR1 SNHLY, CDR2 FYNNEI. CDR3 length: 16 amino acids. Trimming shortened V by 6 bases and J by 4 bases, and 18 bases separated the two germline ends. The CDR3 DNA reads TGTGCCAGCAGATATGACAGGACAATGTCCACCGGGGAGCTGTTTTTT. Residues: CASRYDRTMSTGELFF.

The genes are TRBV6-1 and TRBJ1-2; 7 bases are a match to TRBD1. V trimming: 5 bases; J trimming: 9 bases; junction bases outside the gene matches: 6. Germline CDR1 is MNHNS and CDR2 is SASEGT. The CDR3 loop spans 12 amino acids. The CDR3 nucleotides read TGTGCCAGCAGTCCGGGACAGCGGAGCTACACCTTC. Amino acids: CASSPGQRSYTF.

This clone was recorded only once. V gene TRBV11-2 combines with J gene TRBJ1-1, with 7 bases fitting TRBD1. Per the germline V gene, CDR1 is SGHAT and CDR2 is FQNNGV. Trimming removed 5 bases from V and 0 bases from J; junction bases left unmatched: 6. The CDR3 contains 15 residues. In DNA, the CDR3 is TGTGCCAGCAGCCCCCGGGACAGAATGAACACTGAAGCTTTCTTT. This sequence encodes CASSPRDRMNTEAFF.

This chain uses TRBV7-9 with TRBJ2-2; D remains unclear. The V gene lost 0 bases and the J gene lost 5 bases, with 10 bases spanning the gap. Germline V gene lookup returns CDR1 SEHNR and CDR2 FQNEAQ (reference sequence). The CDR3 contains 15 residues. CDR3 sequence (DNA): TGTGCCAGCAGCTTAGCGCTTCGGGTAACCGGGGAGCTGTTTTTT. It codes for CASSLALRVTGELFF.